This T cell receptor (beta chain) is from a study of T-cell reconstitution after alpha-beta-depleted transplantation in children. The authors prepared the TCRbeta library with unique molecular identifiers. One entry per CDR3 protein, called by TCRdb with MiXCR from the PCR reads. This table has 300,000 to 350,000 distinct CDR3 sequences, 15% to 20% appearing once. This clonotype was counted only a few times. CDR1 is SGHKS, CDR2 YYEKEE, per germline (reference sequence). The CDR3 is made up of 15 amino acids. V was shortened by 4 bases and J by 0 bases, with 13 bases between the two germline ends. The sequence was obtained from a male patient aged 2 to 10 who had a stem cell transplant for acute lymphoblastic leukemia, so the T cells may come from the graft donor. The sequencing here drew on PBMCs, mostly from graft donor cells, taken 360 days after TCRalphabeta/CD19-depleted stem cell transplant. The chain is built from TRBV5-5 and TRBJ2-5, with D unresolved. CDR3 protein: CASSTADRDQETQYF. The CDR3 DNA is TGTGCCAGCAGCACAGCTGATAGGGACCAAGAGACCCAGTACTTC.